This passage covers 27 T cell receptor beta chains from one sample sequenced in a study of blood T cells in healthy people across ages. Primed by a sample-barcoded 5' primer and a J-beta primer mix, a second PCR proceeded for about 6 to 12 cycles. Via MiXCR, TCRdb re-called the 5' RACE reads, giving one row per CDR3 protein. The data show hundreds of thousands of distinct CDR3 sequences, 49% seen once. Sequenced: blood. The source of these receptors is a woman aged 55-69 years in good health.

V and J are TRBV10-3 and TRBJ2-7, with a weak D call TRBD2 (6 bases). CDR1 and CDR2 (germline): ENHRY, SYGVKD. Trimming shortened V by 2 bases and J by 0 bases, and 11 bases separated the two germline ends. This CDR3 has 15 residues. For the CDR3, the DNA is TGTGCCATCAGTGAGGGGGAGGTCTCCTCCTACGAGCAGTACTTC. This translates into CAISEGEVSSYEQYF.

The chain joins TRBV29-1 to TRBJ2-3; a possible D gene is TRBD2 (7 bases). The germline V gene has CDR1 SQVTM and CDR2 ANQGSEA. Trimming left V 8 bases short and J 5 bases short, with 20 bases between. The CDR3 length is 14 residues. The CDR3 DNA reads as TGCAGCTCGCCCGGTGGGGGGGCGGGAGATACGCAGTATTTT. Encoded protein: CSSPGGGAGDTQYF.

The rearrangement uses TRBV6-6 and TRBJ2-2; TRBD2 matches at 10 bases. The CDR3 has 17 amino acids. Germline CDR1 and CDR2: MNHNY and SVGAGI (reference sequence). The trim removed 2 bases at V and 8 bases at J, leaving 11 bases unmatched. The CDR3 protein is CASSYVLASGSAGELFF. The CDR3 nucleotides read TGTGCCAGCAGTTACGTGTTAGCTAGCGGGAGTGCAGGGGAGCTGTTTTTT.

The chain has TRBV9 and TRBJ1-1; D is possibly TRBD1 (5 bases). The germline CDR1 and CDR2 sequences are SGDLS and YYNGEE. The germline V and J ends were trimmed by 2 bases and 4 bases, with 12 bases remaining between them. The CDR3 consists of 14 residues. The CDR3 loop reads CASSVGGASTEAFF. For the CDR3, the DNA is TGTGCCAGCAGCGTCGGCGGGGCGAGCACTGAAGCTTTCTTT. Looking up the rest from reference TRBV9 and TRBJ1-1 gives the full variable domain: DSGVTQTPKHLITATGQRVTLRCSPRSGDLSVYWYQQSLDQGLQFLIQYYNGEERAKGNILERFSAQQFPDLHSELNLSSLELGDSALYFCASSVGGASTEAFFGQGTRLTVV.

V and J are TRBV28 and TRBJ1-2; the match to TRBD1 covers 9 bases. Germline CDR1 and CDR2: MDHEN and SYDVKM. Losses at the gene ends were 8 bases for V and 1 base for J; bases not matched to a gene: 2. The CDR3 consists of 13 residues. In nucleotides, the CDR3 is TGTGCCAGCGGGACAGGGTTTAACTATGGCTACACCTTC. Its protein product is CASGTGFNYGYTF.

This clonotype was observed a single time. CDR3 sequence reads: CATSKTLGETQYF. The CDR3, as DNA: TGTGCCACCAGCAAAACGCTAGGGGAGACCCAGTACTTC. The chain employs TRBV15 and TRBJ2-5; unclear D gene. The germline gives CDR1 LNHNV, CDR2 YYDKDF (reference sequence). The germline V and J ends were trimmed by 4 bases and 5 bases, with 11 bases remaining between them. The CDR3 spans 13 residues.

The sample holds one count of this clonotype. J is TRBJ1-1 and V is TRBV6-6; possible D gene TRBD1, 5 bases. Germline loops: CDR1 MNHNY, CDR2 SVGAGI (reference sequence). Trimming removed 2 bases at V and 6 bases at J, with 10 bases between. This CDR3 is 13 amino acids long. In DNA form, the CDR3 reads TGTGCCAGCAGTTACGGGGGTCGGGCTGAAGCTTTCTTT. It translates to CASSYGGRAEAFF.

The chain couples TRBV19 to TRBJ2-1, with 9 bases that match TRBD1. This CDR3 is built from 15 residues. Losses at the gene ends were 2 bases for V and 8 bases for J; bases not matched to a gene: 7. Germline values: CDR1 LNHDA, CDR2 SQIVND (reference sequence). The CDR3 nucleotides are TGTGCCAGTAGTATACCGGGACAGGGATATTATGAGCAGTTCTTC. Translation: CASSIPGQGYYEQFF. Full variable domain (missing parts from reference TRBV19 and TRBJ2-1): DGGITQSPKYLFRKEGQNVTLSCEQNLNHDAMYWYRQDPGQGLRLIYYSQIVNDFQKGDIAEGYSVSREKKESFPLTVTSAQKNPTAFYLCASSIPGQGYYEQFFGPGTRLTVL.

V gene TRBV7-6 combines with J gene TRBJ2-1; 7 positions match TRBD2. The germline V gene has CDR1 SGHVS and CDR2 FNYEAQ. The trim removed 3 bases at V and 5 bases at J, leaving 4 bases unmatched. This CDR3 is 14 amino acids long. The CDR3: CASSFSGMHNEQFF. The CDR3 coding sequence is TGTGCCAGCAGCTTCAGCGGGATGCACAATGAGCAGTTCTTC.

This rearrangement joins TRBV11-2 to TRBJ2-6; TRBD1 is a possible D gene (6 bases). The CDR3 totals 17 residues. V lost 2 bases and J 1 base, leaving 12 bases between the germline ends. Germline V lookup: CDR1 SGHAT, CDR2 FQNNGV. The DNA for the CDR3 is TGTGCCAGCAGCTTAACAGGGTTCGGATCTGGGGCCAACGTCCTGACTTTC. Protein product: CASSLTGFGSGANVLTF. The full variable domain, with the rest looked up from reference TRBV11-2 and TRBJ2-6, is EAGVAQSPRYKIIEKRQSVAFWCNPISGHATLYWYQQILGQGPKLLIQFQNNGVVDDSQLPKDRFSAERLKGVDSTLKIQPAKLEDSAVYLCASSLTGFGSGANVLTFGAGSRLTVL.

The rearrangement links TRBV4-2 to TRBJ1-6, with D unresolved. V lost 1 base and J 10 bases, leaving 20 bases between the germline ends. The CDR3 is 17 amino acids. The germline V gene has CDR1 LGHNA and CDR2 YNFKEQ. This CDR3 is CASSQGVTRALGSPLHF. CDR3 nucleotide sequence: TGTGCCAGCAGCCAAGGGGTAACGAGGGCTCTGGGATCACCCCTCCACTTT.

As for this clonotype: One end of the junction is discordant with germline, which a read error may explain. The CDR3 loop reads CAGSFEGRGYEQYF. The CDR3 region has the DNA TGTGCCGGCAGTTTTGAGGGAAGAGGCTACGAGCAGTACTTC. The chain carries TRBV28 and TRBJ2-7, with D possibly being TRBD2 (5 bases). There are 14 residues in the CDR3. CDR1 is MDHEN and CDR2 is SYDVKM in the germline V gene. The full variable domain, in which reference TRBV28 and TRBJ2-7 provide the parts outside the CDR3, is DVKVTQSSRYLVKRTGEKVFLECVQDMDHENMFWYRQDPGLGLRLIYFSYDVKMKEKGDIPEGYSVSREKKERFSLILESASTNQTSMYLCAGSFEGRGYEQYFGPGTRLTVT.

The CDR3 nucleotides read TGTGCCAGCAGCTTAATTGAGGGTAACGAGCAGTACTTC. This sequence encodes CASSLIEGNEQYF. The chain links TRBV7-2 to TRBJ2-4; TRBD2 is a possible D gene (5 bases). The J call may be incorrect, as the DNA end agrees better with TRBJ2-7. In germline, CDR1 is SGHTA, CDR2 FQGNSA. CDR3 length: 13 amino acids.

In this sample, this clonotype turned up many times. The chain links TRBV6-5 to TRBJ2-3; D possibly corresponds to TRBD1 (6 bases). The V end was cut by 4 bases, the J end by 5 bases, with 10 bases between. The CDR3 length is 13 residues. CDR1 MNHEY and CDR2 SVGAGI come from the germline V gene. The CDR3 nucleotides read TGTGCCAGCAGTTTACACAGGGTAGATACGCAGTATTTT. Encoded protein: CASSLHRVDTQYF.

This clonotype turned up a few times. The chain's CDR3 is CASSPGLAGSPLHF. CDR3 sequence (DNA): TGCGCCAGCAGCCCAGGGCTAGCAGGGTCACCCCTCCACTTT. This rearrangement joins TRBV5-1 to TRBJ1-6, with D possibly TRBD1 on 5 matching bases. The CDR3 has 14 residues. V was shortened by 4 bases and J by 10 bases, with 15 bases between the two germline ends. Germline V lookup: CDR1 SGHRS, CDR2 YFSETQ. The variable domain in full, with the rest retrieved from reference TRBV5-1 and TRBJ1-6, is KAGVTQTPRYLIKTRGQQVTLSCSPISGHRSVSWYQQTPGQGLQFLFEYFSETQRNKGNFPGRFSGRQFSNSRSEMNVSTLELGDSALYLCASSPGLAGSPLHFGNGTRLTVT.

This rearrangement joins TRBV2 to TRBJ2-5, with 7 bases aligning to TRBD1. Germline trimming cut 4 bases from V and 5 bases from J; bases unmatched to any gene: 13. In germline, CDR1 is SNHLY, CDR2 FYNNEI. The CDR3 extends over 16 amino acids. CDR3 sequence reads: CASSGGPQTGWETQYF. CDR3 bases: TGTGCCAGCAGTGGAGGTCCCCAGACAGGGTGGGAGACCCAGTACTTC.

This chain uses TRBV7-8 with TRBJ2-4, with 7 bases that match TRBD2. CDR1 is SGHVS, CDR2 FQNEAQ, per germline. The V gene end was trimmed by 4 bases and the J gene end by 2 bases; junction bases not matched to a gene: 5. The CDR3 totals 15 residues. The CDR3 here is CASSSASGSKNIQYF. DNA of the CDR3: TGTGCCAGCAGCTCCGCTAGCGGCTCCAAAAACATTCAGTACTTC.

There are a few counts of this clonotype. J is TRBJ2-4 and V is TRBV5-1, with 10 bases matching TRBD2. The DNA end is a closer match to TRBJ2-7, so the J assignment may be wrong. This CDR3 is 15 amino acids long. Germline V gene lookup returns CDR1 SGHRS and CDR2 YFSETQ. The chain's CDR3 is CASSFRAGGPYEQYF. In nucleotides, the CDR3 is TGCGCCAGCAGCTTCCGAGCGGGAGGGCCCTACGAGCAGTACTTC.

This clonotype occurred a few times. The rearrangement links TRBV7-6 to TRBJ2-7; D tentatively reads TRBD1 or TRBD2 (5 bases each). The germline gives CDR1 SGHVS, CDR2 FNYEAQ. Trimming cost V 3 bases and J 3 bases, with 15 bases left between them. The CDR3 sequence is 15 residues long. CDR3 DNA: TGTGCCAGCAGCTTCACCGGGACCGCAGACTACGAGCAGTACTTC. This sequence encodes CASSFTGTADYEQYF.

This clonotype turned up a few times. J is TRBJ2-1 and V is TRBV7-2; tentative D call: TRBD1 (6 bases). The length of the CDR3 is 15 residues. V was cut by 6 bases and J by 4 bases, with 16 bases left in between. In germline, CDR1 is SGHTA, CDR2 FQGNSA. CDR3 sequence: CASSSIGTRYNEQFF. CDR3 coding DNA: TGTGCCAGCAGTAGCATCGGGACAAGGTACAATGAGCAGTTCTTC.

This clonotype occurred a few times. The rearrangement uses TRBV20-1 and TRBJ2-1; 14 bases align to TRBD2. The germline gives CDR1 DFQATT, CDR2 SNEGSKA (reference sequence). Trimming cost V 3 bases and J 9 bases; bases outside gene matches: 7. CDR3 size: 15 residues. The CDR3 DNA is TGCAGTGCTAGGACTAGCGGGAGGGGAGGGAGTGAGCAGTTCTTC. It encodes CSARTSGRGGSEQFF.

This clonotype has just a few counts. CDR3 in DNA: TGCAGTGCTAGAGGGGGGAGGGCCAATGTTGAGCAGTTCTTC. Protein: CSARGGRANVEQFF. The chain joins TRBV20-1 to TRBJ2-1; 7 bases are shared with TRBD2. This CDR3 contains 14 residues. Germline V gene lookup returns CDR1 DFQATT and CDR2 SNEGSKA (reference sequence). With V trimmed by 1 base and J by 9 bases, 9 bases remained unmatched.

The chain couples TRBV4-2 to TRBJ2-5; 11 nucleotides line up with TRBD2. V shed 3 bases and J 7 bases; nucleotides not matched to a gene: 7. CDR1 is LGHNA and CDR2 is YNFKEQ in the germline V gene. The CDR3 runs to 15 residues. The CDR3 region has the DNA TGTGCCAGCAGCCAGTCACTAGCGGGAGAAGGGACCCAGTACTTC. It encodes CASSQSLAGEGTQYF.

The gene calls are TRBV29-1 and TRBJ2-1; TRBD1 might be the D (5 bases). CDR3 length: 15 amino acids. V dropped 0 bases and J dropped 8 bases, with 17 bases sitting between them. The germline V gene encodes CDR1 SQVTM and CDR2 ANQGSEA. CDR3 in amino acids: CSVEDSAGNTHEQFF. The CDR3 DNA sequence: TGCAGCGTTGAAGATTCGGCAGGGAATACCCATGAGCAGTTCTTC.

J is TRBJ2-1 and V is TRBV5-1; a weak D match, TRBD2 (6 bases). V was cut by 4 bases and J by 8 bases, with 16 bases left in between. Germline V gene lookup returns CDR1 SGHRS and CDR2 YFSETQ. The CDR3 totals 14 residues. CDR3 sequence reads: CASSRSGGEYEQFF. CDR3 bases: TGCGCCAGCAGCCGTAGCGGAGGCGAGTATGAGCAGTTCTTC.

The chain recombines TRBV7-2 with TRBJ2-3; 7 positions match TRBD2. V lost 7 bases, J lost 2 bases, and 12 bases stayed unmatched. The CDR3 loop spans 16 amino acids. Germline lookup yields CDR1 SGHTA and CDR2 FQGNSA. This CDR3 reads CASTRSGLAATDTQYF. CDR3 sequence (DNA): TGTGCCAGCACTCGGTCGGGGCTAGCGGCCACAGATACGCAGTATTTT. Combining the CDR3 with reference TRBV7-2 and TRBJ2-3 gives the whole variable domain GAGVSQSPSNKVTEKGKDVELRCDPISGHTALYWYRQSLGQGLEFLIYFQGNSAPDKSGLPSDRFSAERTGGSVSTLTIQRTQQEDSAVYLCASTRSGLAATDTQYFGPGTRLTVL.

The V gene is TRBV28, the J gene TRBJ2-1; the D is unclear. V was cut by 1 base and J by 10 bases, with 11 bases left in between. The CDR3 runs to 13 residues. Germline V gene lookup returns CDR1 MDHEN and CDR2 SYDVKM. The CDR3, as DNA: TGTGCCAGCAGTTTATTCCTGCGGCCAGAGCAGTTCTTC. Amino acids: CASSLFLRPEQFF. The full variable domain, with the rest looked up from reference TRBV28 and TRBJ2-1, is DVKVTQSSRYLVKRTGEKVFLECVQDMDHENMFWYRQDPGLGLRLIYFSYDVKMKEKGDIPEGYSVSREKKERFSLILESASTNQTSMYLCASSLFLRPEQFFGPGTRLTVL.